This TCR beta chain was captured in a study of cytomegalovirus exposure and HLA in healthy donors. The overall study: In a previous analysis, about 100 million unique TCR beta sequences were found from some 180 million T cells.

Primers for the PCR totalled 60 Vbeta and 13 Jbeta. Assay: immunoSEQ multiplex PCR; the TCRdb copy retains only in-frame clones and omits some. The sample includes a few hundred thousand clones, about three quarters of them seen just once. Germline V gene lookup returns CDR1 SEHNR and CDR2 FQNEAQ (reference sequence). The J segment lost 2 bases and the V segment lost 4 bases, leaving 16 bases of the junction unmatched. The CDR3 spans 18 residues. Study-wide results and caveats: Across donors, presence/absence analyses took sequencing depth to be roughly uniform.

This clone was counted only a few times. The antigen is undetermined. The V call is TRBV7-9, the J call TRBJ2-5, with TRBD2 identical over 7 bases. Sequenced sample: PBMCs. This TCR derives from a young man in good health and CMV-seronegative. CDR3 sequence reads: CASSWPPGGGFGQETQYF. CDR3 bases: TGTGCCAGCAGCTGGCCTCCCGGGGGAGGGTTTGGGCAAGAGACCCAGTACTTC.